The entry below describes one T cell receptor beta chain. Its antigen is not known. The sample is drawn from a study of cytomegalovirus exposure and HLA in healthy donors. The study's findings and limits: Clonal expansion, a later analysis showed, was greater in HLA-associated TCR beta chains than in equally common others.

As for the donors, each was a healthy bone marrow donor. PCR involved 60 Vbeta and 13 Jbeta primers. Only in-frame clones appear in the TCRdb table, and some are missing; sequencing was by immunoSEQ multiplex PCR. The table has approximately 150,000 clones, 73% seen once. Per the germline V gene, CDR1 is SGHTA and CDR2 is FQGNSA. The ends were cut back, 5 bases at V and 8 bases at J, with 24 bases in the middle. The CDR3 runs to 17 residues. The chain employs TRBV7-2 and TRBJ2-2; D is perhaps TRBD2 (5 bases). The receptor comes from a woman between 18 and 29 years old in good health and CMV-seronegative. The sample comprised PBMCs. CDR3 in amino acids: CASSIERVGVSSGELFF. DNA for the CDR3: TGTGCCAGCAGCATCGAGAGGGTGGGCGTATCGTCGGGGGAGCTGTTTTTT.